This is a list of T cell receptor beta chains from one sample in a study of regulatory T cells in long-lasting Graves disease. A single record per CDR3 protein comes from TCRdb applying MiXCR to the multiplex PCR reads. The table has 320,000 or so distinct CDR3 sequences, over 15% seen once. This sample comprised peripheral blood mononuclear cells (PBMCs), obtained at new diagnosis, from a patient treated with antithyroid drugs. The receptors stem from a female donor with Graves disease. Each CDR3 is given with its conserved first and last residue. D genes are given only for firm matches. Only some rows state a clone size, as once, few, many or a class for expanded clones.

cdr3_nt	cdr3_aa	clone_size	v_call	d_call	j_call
TGTGCCAGCAAAAACAGGGGCTGGGCTGGAAACACCATATATTTT	CASKNRGWAGNTIYF	few	TRBV19	TRBD1	TRBJ1-3
TGTGCCAGCAGCCGTGAGGAGGGCACTGAAGCTTTCTTT	CASSREEGTEAFF	.	TRBV12-3/TRBV12-4	.	TRBJ1-1
TGTGCCTGGAGTGTACGTTTATCGGCTGCACTTCAAGAGACCCAGTACTTC	CAWSVRLSAALQETQYF	many	TRBV30	.	TRBJ2-5
TGTGCCAGCACCATAGAGAGGGCCACAGATACGCAGTATTTT	CASTIERATDTQYF	many	TRBV12-3/TRBV12-4	.	TRBJ2-3
TGTGCCAGCATCCTCGACCCAGCGGGGGTTAGCACAGATACGCAGTATTTT	CASILDPAGVSTDTQYF	many	TRBV27	TRBD2	TRBJ2-3
TGTGCCAGCTCACCACCGGTAGGACTCTCCTACAATGAGCAGTTCTTC	CASSPPVGLSYNEQFF	.	TRBV18	.	TRBJ2-1
TGTGCCAGCAGCAGACACCTAGCGGGAGGCGAAGAGACCCAGTACTTC	CASSRHLAGGEETQYF	.	TRBV6-1	TRBD2	TRBJ2-5
TGCAGTGCTAGTCGGTCTAGCGGACTCACAGATACGCAGTATTTT	CSASRSSGLTDTQYF	.	TRBV20-1	TRBD2	TRBJ2-3
TGTGCCAGCAGTTACCGGACAGGGGTAGCCTACGAGCAGTACTTC	CASSYRTGVAYEQYF	few	TRBV6-5	TRBD1	TRBJ2-7
TGTGCCAGCAGCTTCATGCCAGTGAACACTGAAGCTTTCTTT	CASSFMPVNTEAFF	.	TRBV7-9	.	TRBJ1-1
TGTGCCAGCAGTAAAGAGACAGGCTATGGCTACACCTTC	CASSKETGYGYTF	.	TRBV6-1	.	TRBJ1-2
TGCAGCGCACGCCCTGGACTAGCGGGAAGCCACGAGCAGTACTTC	CSARPGLAGSHEQYF	many	TRBV29-1	TRBD2	TRBJ2-7
TGTGCCAGCAGTTTTGGAATCCCAGGCTCCTACGAGCAGTACTTC	CASSFGIPGSYEQYF	.	TRBV28	.	TRBJ2-7
TGTGCCAGCAGCGCGTCTACCGGTGAGACCCAGTACTTC	CASSASTGETQYF	many	TRBV9	.	TRBJ2-5
TGTGCCACCAGTGACAGCACCCCGAGCGGGAGGTACTCCTACGAGCAGTACTTC	CATSDSTPSGRYSYEQYF	many	TRBV24-1	TRBD2	TRBJ2-7
TGTGCCTGGACCCCTGGCATGAAAACTGAAGCTTTCTTT	CAWTPGMKTEAFF	many	TRBV30	.	TRBJ1-1
TGCAGTGCCTGGGACAGGGGGGTCTCTGGAAACACCATATATTTT	CSAWDRGVSGNTIYF	many	TRBV20-1	TRBD1	TRBJ1-3
TGTGCCAGCTCACCAGCGACCGGGACTAGCGGCAATGAGCAGTTCTTC	CASSPATGTSGNEQFF	few	TRBV18	TRBD2	TRBJ2-1
TGTGCCAGCAGTTTCGGCCGGGTGTGGGGCACAGATACGCAGTATTTT	CASSFGRVWGTDTQYF	.	TRBV6-5	.	TRBJ2-3
TGTGCCAGCAGCTCCATTCCCCACAGCCAAGAGACCCAGTACTTC	CASSSIPHSQETQYF	many	TRBV11-2	.	TRBJ2-5
TGTGCCAGCACCTCCCACTCCTACGAGCAGTACTTC	CASTSHSYEQYF	.	TRBV28	.	TRBJ2-7
TGTGCCAGCAGCTTACTCCTTCCCCTAGCGGGTATGGGGAACACCGGGGAGCTGTTTTTT	CASSLLLPLAGMGNTGELFF	many	TRBV11-3	TRBD2	TRBJ2-2
TGTGCCACCAGTGACCTGGGTGGGCAGCCCCAGCATTTT	CATSDLGGQPQHF	few	TRBV24-1	.	TRBJ1-5
TGTGCCAGCAGCTTAGTGCCGCCTGGAAACACCATATATTTT	CASSLVPPGNTIYF	.	TRBV7-2	.	TRBJ1-3
TGCAGTGCTATCCCTAAGATTGGGAGCGGGGAGACCCAGTACTTC	CSAIPKIGSGETQYF	many	TRBV20-1	.	TRBJ2-5
TGCAGTGCTAGAGCGGTCGGGACAGCATCCTACGAGCAGTACTTC	CSARAVGTASYEQYF	many	TRBV20-1	TRBD1	TRBJ2-7
TGTGCCAGCAGCCCCGGACAGGGAGACACCTACGAGCAGTACTTC	CASSPGQGDTYEQYF	many	TRBV5-8	TRBD1	TRBJ2-7
TGTGCCAGCAGTGAAGGTGCAATCAGGACGGAGACCCAGTACTTC	CASSEGAIRTETQYF	many	TRBV2	.	TRBJ2-5
TGTGCCAGCAGTTCCGCGGGAGGGGCAGTAGAGACCCAGTACTTC	CASSSAGGAVETQYF	.	TRBV28	TRBD2	TRBJ2-5
TGTGCCAGCAGGGTCCGCATCAATCAGCCCCAGCATTTT	CASRVRINQPQHF	many	TRBV27	.	TRBJ1-5
TGTGCCAGCACGGCTTCGGACGTTTCCCTGACCCAAGAGACCCAGTACTTC	CASTASDVSLTQETQYF	many	TRBV11-3	.	TRBJ2-5
TGTGCCAGCAGTAACCCCGGGACAGAAGAAGGCTACACCTTC	CASSNPGTEEGYTF	many	TRBV12-3/TRBV12-4	TRBD1	TRBJ1-2
TGTGCCAGCAGTAGGGGGGACAGGGGGGCCGGGGAGCTGTTTTTT	CASSRGDRGAGELFF	.	TRBV28	TRBD1	TRBJ2-2
TGTGCCAGCAGGACCCAACCCACAGGGACCTACGAGCAGTACTTC	CASRTQPTGTYEQYF	.	TRBV6-1	.	TRBJ2-7
TGTGCCAGCAGCGGGGACAGGGGGGGAGGGCGCAACATTCAGTACTTC	CASSGDRGGGRNIQYF	.	TRBV11-3	TRBD1	TRBJ2-4
TGTGCCAGCAGCTTAGGTGTCGGCGGCATGAACACTGAAGCTTTCTTT	CASSLGVGGMNTEAFF	many	TRBV7-3	.	TRBJ1-1
TGTGCCAGCTCACCACCCGACAGGGGTACCGGGGAGCTGTTTTTT	CASSPPDRGTGELFF	.	TRBV18	TRBD1	TRBJ2-2
TGTGCCAGCGCCTCGACAGGGCTCAGGGGCTACACCTTC	CASASTGLRGYTF	many	TRBV27	TRBD1	TRBJ1-2
TGTGCCAGTAGTATCGCCAGGGGGTCCTATGGCTACACCTTC	CASSIARGSYGYTF	many	TRBV19	TRBD1	TRBJ1-2
TGTGCCAGCCGAGCCAGGGACATCAATCAGCCCCAGCATTTT	CASRARDINQPQHF	many	TRBV6-1	.	TRBJ1-5
TGTGCCAGCAGCGGTGAGCTGCTAGCGGGATTTTTTGGGGATACGCAGTATTTT	CASSGELLAGFFGDTQYF	.	TRBV9	TRBD2	TRBJ2-3
TGTGCCAGCAGTATGGGAGGACGGACCTCCTACGAGCAGTACTTC	CASSMGGRTSYEQYF	many	TRBV28	.	TRBJ2-7
TGTGCCAGCACCCACCCTTGGGCGCGGGAGGCCTCCTCCTCCTACAATGAGCAGTTCTTC	CASTHPWAREASSSYNEQFF	many	TRBV28	TRBD2	TRBJ2-1
TGTGCCAGCAGCCAAAGCGCAGATGATGGCGAGCAGTACTTC	CASSQSADDGEQYF	many	TRBV7-2	.	TRBJ2-7
TGTGCCTGGAGTTTAGGGACAGCGAACACCGGGGAGCTGTTTTTT	CAWSLGTANTGELFF	many	TRBV30	TRBD1	TRBJ2-2
TGTGCCAGCAAGCAGGGGGCGGGAAATGAGCAGTTCTTC	CASKQGAGNEQFF	.	TRBV9	TRBD1	TRBJ2-1
TGTGCCAGCAGTTACCGTGAGACAGGAATGGACTACGAGCAGTACTTC	CASSYRETGMDYEQYF	few	TRBV6-5	.	TRBJ2-7
TGTGCCAGCAGCCTCCGGCCCACGAATAATTCACCCCTCCACTTT	CASSLRPTNNSPLHF	few	TRBV6-1	.	TRBJ1-6
TGTGCCAGCAGCTTAGATGGTAGCGGGAGCTGGACAGATACGCAGTATTTT	CASSLDGSGSWTDTQYF	.	TRBV11-2	TRBD2	TRBJ2-3
TGCAGTGCTCCGGGACTAGCGGGAGGGCCAAGCACAGATACGCAGTATTTT	CSAPGLAGGPSTDTQYF	.	TRBV20-1	TRBD2	TRBJ2-3
TGCGCCAGCAGCTTGGTTGGTAGGACAACAGATACGCAGTATTTT	CASSLVGRTTDTQYF	many	TRBV5-1	.	TRBJ2-3
TGCGCCAGCAGTGAAGCGGGGAATAGGGGCGAGCAGTTCTTC	CASSEAGNRGEQFF	many	TRBV10-1	TRBD2	TRBJ2-1
TGTGCCAGCAGTCGACAGGGGGGGTACGAGCAGTACTTC	CASSRQGGYEQYF	many	TRBV27	TRBD1	TRBJ2-7
TGTGCCAGCAGTTTAAACTCCTTCGGGAGCACGGGGGAGCAGTACTTC	CASSLNSFGSTGEQYF	few	TRBV28	.	TRBJ2-7